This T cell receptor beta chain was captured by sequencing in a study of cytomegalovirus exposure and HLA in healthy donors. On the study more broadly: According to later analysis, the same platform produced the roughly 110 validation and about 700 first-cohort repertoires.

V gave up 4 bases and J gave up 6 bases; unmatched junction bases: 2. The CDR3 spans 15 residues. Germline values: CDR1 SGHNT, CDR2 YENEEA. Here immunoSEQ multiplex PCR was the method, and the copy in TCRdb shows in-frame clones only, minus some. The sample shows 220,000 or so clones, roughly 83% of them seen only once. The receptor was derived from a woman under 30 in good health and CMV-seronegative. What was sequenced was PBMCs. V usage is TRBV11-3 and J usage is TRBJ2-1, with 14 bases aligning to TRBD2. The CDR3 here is CASSSGLAGVNEQFF. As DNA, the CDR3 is TGTGCCAGCAGCTCGGGACTAGCGGGAGTCAATGAGCAGTTCTTC.